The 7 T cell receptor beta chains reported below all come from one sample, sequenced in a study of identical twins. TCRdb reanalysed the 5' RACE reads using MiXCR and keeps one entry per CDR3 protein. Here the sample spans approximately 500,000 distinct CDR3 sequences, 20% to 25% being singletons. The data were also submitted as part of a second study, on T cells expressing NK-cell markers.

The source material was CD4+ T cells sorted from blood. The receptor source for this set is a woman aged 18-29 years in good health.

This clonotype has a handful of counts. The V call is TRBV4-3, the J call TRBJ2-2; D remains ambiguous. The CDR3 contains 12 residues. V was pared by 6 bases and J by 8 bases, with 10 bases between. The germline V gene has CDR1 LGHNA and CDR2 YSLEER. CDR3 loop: CASSRKAGELFF. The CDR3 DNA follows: TGCGCCAGCAGTCGCAAGGCGGGGGAGCTGTTTTTT.

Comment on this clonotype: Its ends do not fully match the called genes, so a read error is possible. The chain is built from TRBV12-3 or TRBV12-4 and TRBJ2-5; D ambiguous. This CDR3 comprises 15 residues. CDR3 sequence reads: CASSLWVGRQETQNF. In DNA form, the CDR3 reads TGTGCCAGCAGTTTATGGGTCGGAAGACAAGAGACCCAGAACTTC.

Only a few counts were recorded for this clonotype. The CDR3 here is CASSLEGGGDTQYF. The CDR3 nucleotides are TGCGCCAGCAGCTTGGAGGGAGGAGGAGATACGCAGTATTTT. The chain couples TRBV5-1 to TRBJ2-3; D might be TRBD2 (6 bases). The germline gives CDR1 SGHRS, CDR2 YFSETQ. V was trimmed by 0 bases and J by 5 bases, leaving 10 bases between them. The CDR3 has 14 amino acids.

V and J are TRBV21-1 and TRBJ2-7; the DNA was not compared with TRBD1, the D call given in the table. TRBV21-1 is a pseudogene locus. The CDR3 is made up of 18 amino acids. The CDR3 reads CASSKLPRDRGGSYEQYF. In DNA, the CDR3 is TGTGCCAGCAGCAAACTGCCGCGGGACAGGGGAGGGAGCTACGAGCAGTACTTC.

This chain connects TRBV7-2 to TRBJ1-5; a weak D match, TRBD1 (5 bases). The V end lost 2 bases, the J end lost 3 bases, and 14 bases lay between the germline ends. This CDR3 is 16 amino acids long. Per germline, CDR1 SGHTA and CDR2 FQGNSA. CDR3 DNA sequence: TGTGCCAGCAGCTTAACGGGGACGGTGTACAATCAGCCCCAGCATTTT. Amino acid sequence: CASSLTGTVYNQPQHF.

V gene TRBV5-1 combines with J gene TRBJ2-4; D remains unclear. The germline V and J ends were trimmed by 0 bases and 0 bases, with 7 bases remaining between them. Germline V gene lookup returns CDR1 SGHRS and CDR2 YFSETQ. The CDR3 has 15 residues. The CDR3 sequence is CASSLGTLAKNIQYF. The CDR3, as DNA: TGCGCCAGCAGCTTGGGAACACTAGCCAAAAACATTCAGTACTTC.

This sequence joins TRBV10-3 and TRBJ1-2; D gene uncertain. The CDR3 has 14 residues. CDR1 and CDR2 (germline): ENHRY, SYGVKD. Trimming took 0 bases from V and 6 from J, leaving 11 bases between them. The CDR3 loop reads CAISESEGIHGYTF. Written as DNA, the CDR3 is TGTGCCATCAGTGAGTCGGAAGGGATCCATGGCTACACCTTC.